This T cell receptor (beta chain) derives from a study of blood T cell repertoires in COVID-19. Here immunoSEQ multiplex PCR was the method, and the copy in TCRdb shows in-frame clones only, minus some. The data contain over 150,000 clones, approximately 91% of them seen just once; the ten biggest clones take up approximately 0.5%. The V and J ends lost 3 bases and 5 bases respectively, with 11 bases between them. Germline V gene sequence: CDR1 LNHNV, CDR2 YYDKDF (reference sequence). CDR3 length equals 13 residues. This clone appeared once. The rearrangement links TRBV15 to TRBJ2-7; D is perhaps TRBD1 (5 bases). This clonotype was obtained from a man aged 50 or older with acute or convalescent COVID-19. Source material: peripheral blood. The CDR3 DNA reads TGTGCCACCAGCAGTAGGGGTTGGGACGAGCAGTACTTC. Its translation: CATSSRGWDEQYF.